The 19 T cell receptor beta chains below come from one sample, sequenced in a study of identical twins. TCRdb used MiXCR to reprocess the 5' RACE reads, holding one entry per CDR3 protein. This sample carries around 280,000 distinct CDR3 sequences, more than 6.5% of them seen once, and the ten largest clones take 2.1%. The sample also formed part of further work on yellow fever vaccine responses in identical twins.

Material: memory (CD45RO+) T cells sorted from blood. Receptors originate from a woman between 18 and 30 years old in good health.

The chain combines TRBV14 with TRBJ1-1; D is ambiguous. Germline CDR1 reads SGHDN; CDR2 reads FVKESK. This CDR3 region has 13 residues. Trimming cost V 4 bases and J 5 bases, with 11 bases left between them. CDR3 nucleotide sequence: TGTGCCAGCAGCCCCACACACCGGACTGAAGCTTTCTTT. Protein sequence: CASSPTHRTEAFF.

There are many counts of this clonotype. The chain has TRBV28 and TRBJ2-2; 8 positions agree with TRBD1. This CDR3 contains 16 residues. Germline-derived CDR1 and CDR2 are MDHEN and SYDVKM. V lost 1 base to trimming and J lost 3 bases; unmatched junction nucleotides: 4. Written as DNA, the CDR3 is TGTGCCAGCAGTTTATTGGCAGGGGGCTACACCGGGGAGCTGTTTTTT. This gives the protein CASSLLAGGYTGELFF. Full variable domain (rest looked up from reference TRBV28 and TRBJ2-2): DVKVTQSSRYLVKRTGEKVFLECVQDMDHENMFWYRQDPGLGLRLIYFSYDVKMKEKGDIPEGYSVSREKKERFSLILESASTNQTSMYLCASSLLAGGYTGELFFGEGSRLTVL.

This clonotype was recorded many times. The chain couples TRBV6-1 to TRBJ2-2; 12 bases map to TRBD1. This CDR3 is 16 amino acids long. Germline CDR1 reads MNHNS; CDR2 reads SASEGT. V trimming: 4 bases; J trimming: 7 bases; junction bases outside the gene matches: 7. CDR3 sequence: CASSVGTGGADGELFF. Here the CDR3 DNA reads TGTGCCAGCAGTGTGGGGACAGGGGGCGCGGACGGGGAGCTGTTTTTT.

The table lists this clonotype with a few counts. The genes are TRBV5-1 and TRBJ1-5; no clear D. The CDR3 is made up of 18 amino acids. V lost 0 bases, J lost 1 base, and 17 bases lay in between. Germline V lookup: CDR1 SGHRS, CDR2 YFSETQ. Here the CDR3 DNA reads TGCGCCAGCAGCTTGGTTATTGGTCGGCCACGAAGCAATCAGCCCCAGCATTTT. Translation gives CASSLVIGRPRSNQPQHF. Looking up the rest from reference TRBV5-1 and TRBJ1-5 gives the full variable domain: KAGVTQTPRYLIKTRGQQVTLSCSPISGHRSVSWYQQTPGQGLQFLFEYFSETQRNKGNFPGRFSGRQFSNSRSEMNVSTLELGDSALYLCASSLVIGRPRSNQPQHFGDGTRLSIL.

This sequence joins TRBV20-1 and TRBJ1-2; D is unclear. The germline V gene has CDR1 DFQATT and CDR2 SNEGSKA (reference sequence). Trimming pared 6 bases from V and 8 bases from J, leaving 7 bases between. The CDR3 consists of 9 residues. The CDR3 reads CSAPQGYTF. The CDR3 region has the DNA TGCAGTGCCCCCCAGGGCTACACCTTC.

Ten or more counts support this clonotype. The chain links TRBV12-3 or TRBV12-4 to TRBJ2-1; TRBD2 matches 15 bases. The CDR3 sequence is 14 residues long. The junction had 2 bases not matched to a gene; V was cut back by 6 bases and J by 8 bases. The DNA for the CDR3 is TGTGCCAGCAGACGGACTAGCGGGAGGGATGAGCAGTTCTTC. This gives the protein CASRRTSGRDEQFF.

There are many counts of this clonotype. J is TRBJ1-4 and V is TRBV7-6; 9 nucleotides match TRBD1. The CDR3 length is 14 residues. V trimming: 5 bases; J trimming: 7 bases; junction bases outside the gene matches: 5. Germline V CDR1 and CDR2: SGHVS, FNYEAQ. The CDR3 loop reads CASSPGTGIEKLFF. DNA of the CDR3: TGTGCCAGCAGCCCAGGGACAGGGATTGAAAAACTGTTTTTT.

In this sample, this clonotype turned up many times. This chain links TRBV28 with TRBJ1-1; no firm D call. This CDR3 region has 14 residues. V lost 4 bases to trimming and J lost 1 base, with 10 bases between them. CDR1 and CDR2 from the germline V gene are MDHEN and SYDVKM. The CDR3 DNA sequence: TGTGCCAGCAGTTCTTACGATTGGAACACTGAAGCTTTCTTT. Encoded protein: CASSSYDWNTEAFF.

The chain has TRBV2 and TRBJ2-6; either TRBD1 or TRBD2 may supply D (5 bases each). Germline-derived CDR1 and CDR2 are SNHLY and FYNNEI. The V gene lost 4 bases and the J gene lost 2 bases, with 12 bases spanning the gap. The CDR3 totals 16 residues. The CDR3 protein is CASSVLRGAGANVLTF. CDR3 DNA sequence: TGTGCCAGCAGTGTCTTACGGGGCGCTGGGGCCAACGTCCTGACTTTC.

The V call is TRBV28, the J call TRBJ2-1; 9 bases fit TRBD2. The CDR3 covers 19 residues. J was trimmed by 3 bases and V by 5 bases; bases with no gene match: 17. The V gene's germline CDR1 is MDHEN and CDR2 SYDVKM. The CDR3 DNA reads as TGTGCCAGCAGTCTGGGCCCTGGTAGCGGGAGTATTCTCTACAATGAGCAGTTCTTC. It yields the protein CASSLGPGSGSILYNEQFF.

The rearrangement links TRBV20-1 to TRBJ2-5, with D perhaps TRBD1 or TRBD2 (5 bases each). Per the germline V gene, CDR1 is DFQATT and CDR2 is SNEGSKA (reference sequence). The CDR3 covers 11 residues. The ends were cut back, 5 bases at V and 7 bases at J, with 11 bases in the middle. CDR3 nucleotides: TGCAGTGCTTCCACTGGGGGGACCCAGTACTTC. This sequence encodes CSASTGGTQYF.

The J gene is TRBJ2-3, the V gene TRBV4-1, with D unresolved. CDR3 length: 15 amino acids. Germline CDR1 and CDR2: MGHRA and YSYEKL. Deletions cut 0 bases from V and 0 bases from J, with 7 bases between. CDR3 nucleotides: TGCGCCAGCAGCCAAGAAACTGCTAGCACAGATACGCAGTATTTT. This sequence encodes CASSQETASTDTQYF.

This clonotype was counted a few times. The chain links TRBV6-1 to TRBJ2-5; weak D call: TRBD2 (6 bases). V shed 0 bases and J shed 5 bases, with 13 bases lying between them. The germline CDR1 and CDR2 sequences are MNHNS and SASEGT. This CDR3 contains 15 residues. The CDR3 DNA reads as TGTGCCAGCAGTGAAGCGGTGGGCGGGGTCGAGACCCAGTACTTC. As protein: CASSEAVGGVETQYF.

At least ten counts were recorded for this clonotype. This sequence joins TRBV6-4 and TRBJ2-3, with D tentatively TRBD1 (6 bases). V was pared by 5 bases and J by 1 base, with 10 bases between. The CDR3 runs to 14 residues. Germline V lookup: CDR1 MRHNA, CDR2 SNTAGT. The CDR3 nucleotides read TGTGCCAGCAGTAAATCAGGGGGCACAGATACGCAGTATTTT. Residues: CASSKSGGTDTQYF.

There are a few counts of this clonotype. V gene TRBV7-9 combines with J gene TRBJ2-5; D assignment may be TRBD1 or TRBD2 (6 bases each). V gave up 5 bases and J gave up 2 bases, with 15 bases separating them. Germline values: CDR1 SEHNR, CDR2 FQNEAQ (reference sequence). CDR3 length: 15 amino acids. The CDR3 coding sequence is TGTGCCAGCAGCCCGGGGGCGGCTGGACAAGAGACCCAGTACTTC. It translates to CASSPGAAGQETQYF.

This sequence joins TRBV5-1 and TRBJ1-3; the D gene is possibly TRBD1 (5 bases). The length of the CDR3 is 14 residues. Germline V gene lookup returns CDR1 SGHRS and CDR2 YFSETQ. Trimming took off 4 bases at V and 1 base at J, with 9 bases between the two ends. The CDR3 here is CASSIGGSGNTIYF. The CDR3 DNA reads TGCGCCAGCAGCATTGGGGGTTCTGGAAACACCATATATTTT.

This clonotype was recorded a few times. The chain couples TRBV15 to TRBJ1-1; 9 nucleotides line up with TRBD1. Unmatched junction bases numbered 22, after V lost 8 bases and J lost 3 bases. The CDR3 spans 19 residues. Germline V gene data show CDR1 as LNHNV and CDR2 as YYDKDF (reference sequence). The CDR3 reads CATLRPRGQGFHEDTEAFF. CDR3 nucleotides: TGTGCCACCCTCCGTCCGCGAGGACAGGGGTTCCATGAGGACACTGAAGCTTTCTTT.

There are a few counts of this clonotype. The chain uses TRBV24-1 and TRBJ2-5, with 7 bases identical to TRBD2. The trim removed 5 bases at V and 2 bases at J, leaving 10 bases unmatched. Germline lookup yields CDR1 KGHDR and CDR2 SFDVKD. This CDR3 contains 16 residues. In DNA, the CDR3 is TGTGCCACCAGTGTTCCCCGGGGGAGGGGTCAAGAGACCCAGTACTTC. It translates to CATSVPRGRGQETQYF.

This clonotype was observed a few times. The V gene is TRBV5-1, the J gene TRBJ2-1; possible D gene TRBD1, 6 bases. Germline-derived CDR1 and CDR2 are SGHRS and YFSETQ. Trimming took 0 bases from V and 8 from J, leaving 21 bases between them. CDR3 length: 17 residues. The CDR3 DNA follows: TGCGCCAGCAGCTTGGAGCCCCTTCTAGGGGGACGGGATGAGCAGTTCTTC. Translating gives CASSLEPLLGGRDEQFF. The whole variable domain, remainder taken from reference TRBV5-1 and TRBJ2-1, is KAGVTQTPRYLIKTRGQQVTLSCSPISGHRSVSWYQQTPGQGLQFLFEYFSETQRNKGNFPGRFSGRQFSNSRSEMNVSTLELGDSALYLCASSLEPLLGGRDEQFFGPGTRLTVL.